These T cell receptor beta chains were read from a single sample in a study of blood T cell repertoires in COVID-19. The method was immunoSEQ multiplex PCR; TCRdb's version includes in-frame clones alone and lacks a portion of them. The sample contains some 400,000 clones, roughly 80% of which appear only once. The source material was peripheral blood. Receptors originate from a human donor with acute or convalescent COVID-19. The donor label of this sample is uncertain. Each CDR3 is given with its conserved first and last residue. The D gene is left open where the match is weak. The size entry is marked missing in some rows and otherwise reads once, few, many or a size class.

clone_size	v_call	j_call	d_call	cdr3_aa	cdr3_nt
.	TRBV19	TRBJ1-6	TRBD1	CASSGQGMGAPLHF	TGTGCCAGTTCGGGACAGGGGATGGGAGCACCCCTCCACTTT
.	TRBV6-5	TRBJ1-2	.	CASSYGGGGGRGYTF	TGTGCCAGCAGTTACGGAGGGGGGGGTGGCCGCGGCTACACCTTC
few	TRBV6-5	TRBJ2-7	.	CASSYSEGWEQYF	TGTGCCAGCAGTTACTCGGAGGGATGGGAGCAGTACTTC
.	TRBV2	TRBJ1-2	.	CASSDRLPQGGYTF	TGTGCCAGCAGTGATCGCCTTCCCCAGGGTGGCTACACCTTC
.	TRBV28	TRBJ2-1	TRBD1	CASSDGQGAPRYNEQFF	TGTGCCAGCAGCGACGGACAGGGGGCTCCCCGCTACAATGAGCAGTTCTTC
.	TRBV29-1	TRBJ1-6	TRBD1	CSVGDRGNSPLHF	TGCAGCGTCGGGGACAGGGGTAATTCACCCCTCCACTTT
.	TRBV2	TRBJ1-2	.	CASSERGHNNYGYTF	TGTGCCAGCAGTGAAAGAGGACACAATAACTATGGCTACACCTTC
.	TRBV6-5	TRBJ1-2	TRBD1	CASSNGQGYGYTF	TGTGCCAGCAGTAACGGACAGGGCTATGGCTACACCTTC
.	TRBV5-6	TRBJ2-3	.	CASSLLGSHSTDTQYF	TGTGCCAGCAGCCTCCTCGGGTCCCATAGCACAGATACGCAGTATTTT
.	TRBV11-2	TRBJ2-7	TRBD1	CASSLAAGGYGEQYF	TGTGCCAGCAGCTTAGCGGCAGGGGGCTATGGCGAGCAGTACTTC
once	TRBV9	TRBJ1-6	.	CASSGGQNRPLHF	TGTGCCAGCAGCGGCGGACAGAACCGCCCCCTCCACTTT
.	TRBV18	TRBJ2-2	.	CASSRVTGELFF	TGTGCCAGCTCACGCGTCACCGGGGAGCTGTTTTTT
.	TRBV5-1	TRBJ1-4	.	CASSPVGGANEKLFF	TGCGCCAGCAGCCCGGTCGGGGGAGCTAATGAAAAACTGTTTTTT
few	TRBV5-1	TRBJ1-5	.	CASRDDIGQPQHF	TGCGCCAGCAGGGATGACATTGGTCAGCCCCAGCATTTT
.	TRBV28	TRBJ2-7	TRBD1	CASSLAYRDRGSYEQYF	TGTGCCAGCAGTTTAGCCTACCGGGACAGGGGTTCCTACGAGCAGTACTTC
.	TRBV7-6	TRBJ1-2	.	CASSLTSFGYGYTF	TGTGCCAGCAGCCTCACCTCATTCGGCTATGGCTACACCTTC
.	TRBV7-6	TRBJ2-5	TRBD1	CASSFSGGQETQYF	TGTGCCAGCAGCTTCTCAGGGGGCCAAGAGACCCAGTACTTC